This TCR beta chain was retrieved from a study of cytotoxic CD8 clonotypes in ibrutinib-treated CLL. Study-level background: Responses: approximately 24 partial, 2 complete; after median approximately 68 months, approximately 15 stayed remitted, some 12 progressed.

This clone was counted a few times. As yet, its antigen is unknown. Study conclusions and caveats: Shared public clonotypes were rare, and on treatment they either got smaller or stayed the same. Clonality increased at ibrutinib response, then returned toward baseline at progression. Collection times varied between progressing and sustained-remission patients.

Only in-frame clones appear in the TCRdb table, and some are missing; sequencing was by immunoSEQ multiplex PCR. The table records 95,000 to 100,000 clones, about 78% of them present only once. The V end was cut by 4 bases, the J end by 2 bases, with 14 bases between. Germline-derived CDR1 and CDR2 are LGHNA and YNFKEQ. The CDR3 has 15 amino acids. Sequencing was performed on PBMCs, taken after 12 months of ibrutinib treatment. V usage is TRBV4-2 and J usage is TRBJ2-5, with D possibly being TRBD1 or TRBD2 (6 bases each). The receptor was isolated from a human donor with chronic lymphocytic leukemia. The CDR3 sequence: CASSPKRGPQETQYF. CDR3 in DNA: TGTGCCAGCAGCCCGAAACGGGGGCCTCAAGAGACCCAGTACTTC.